Below, one T cell receptor (beta chain) is given with its context. Its antigen is not identified. This sample is drawn from a study of cytomegalovirus exposure and HLA in healthy donors. Study-wide findings and caveats: Data from an earlier analysis indicated that most TCR beta V segments were productive either about 90% or about 30% of the time. CMV serostatus was the only immune exposure information that was available.

This CDR3 region has 15 residues. Trimming left V 6 bases short and J 2 bases short, with 14 bases between. CDR1 and CDR2 (germline): MNHEY, SVGAGI. PCR employed 60 Vbeta and 13 Jbeta primers. In the authors' workflow: Unique TCR beta chains numbered approximately 80 million in a later analysis, with some 9.9 million shared. Profiling relied on immunoSEQ multiplex PCR, and the TCRdb table lists in-frame clones only, not all of them. From that table come the V and J calls and clone size; the DNA was used to work out D and trimming. This table has some 250,000 clones, 82% appearing once. This rearrangement joins TRBV6-5 to TRBJ1-3; D gene uncertain. The sequenced sample was PBMCs. The clonotype comes from a woman aged 40-49 years in good health and CMV-seropositive. This CDR3 is CASRLDGGPGNTIYF. The CDR3 coding sequence is TGTGCCAGCAGGCTGGACGGAGGTCCTGGAAACACCATATATTTT.